Below, 20 T cell receptor beta chains from the same sample are listed, as sequenced in a study of cytomegalovirus exposure and HLA in healthy donors. 13 Jbeta primers and 60 Vbeta primers were used for the PCR. Repertoires were generated with immunoSEQ multiplex PCR, while TCRdb's copy carries only in-frame clones and drops some. Here the sample spans 200,000 to 250,000 clones, approximately 87% being singletons. The sample consisted of PBMCs. These TCRs come from a human donor in good health.

J is TRBJ2-7 and V is TRBV5-5; D perhaps matches TRBD2 (6 bases). Germline assignment: CDR1 SGHKS and CDR2 YYEKEE (reference sequence). The CDR3 is 14 residues long. Trimming cost V 4 bases and J 3 bases, with 14 bases left between them. The CDR3 spells CASSPGTPDYEQYF. For the CDR3, the DNA is TGTGCCAGCAGCCCCGGGACTCCCGACTACGAGCAGTACTTC.

The J gene is TRBJ2-3, the V gene TRBV9, with 12 bases identical to TRBD2. Per germline, CDR1 SGDLS and CDR2 YYNGEE. V dropped 5 bases and J dropped 5; count of bases not matched to a gene: 9. There are 16 residues in the CDR3. The CDR3 DNA sequence: TGTGCCAGCAGTCGTAGACTAGCGGGAGAAGGAGATACGCAGTATTTT. Its translation: CASSRRLAGEGDTQYF.

The genes are TRBV7-2 and TRBJ2-1; 13 positions match TRBD2. In germline, CDR1 is SGHTA, CDR2 FQGNSA. Trimming took 2 bases from V and 2 from J; bases not matched to a gene: 3. CDR3 length equals 17 residues. The CDR3 region has the DNA TGTGCCAGCAGCTTATACGGACTAGCGGGGGCCTACAATGAGCAGTTCTTC. This gives the protein CASSLYGLAGAYNEQFF.

The chain employs TRBV18 and TRBJ1-2; D might be TRBD1 (5 bases). V was cut by 3 bases and J by 7 bases, with 12 bases left in between. The CDR3 spans 13 residues. CDR1 is KGHSH, CDR2 LQKENI, per germline. CDR3 in amino acids: CASSPRQPFGYTF. The CDR3, as DNA: TGTGCCAGCTCACCCCGACAGCCCTTTGGCTACACCTTC.

The V gene is TRBV7-6, the J gene TRBJ2-5, with a possible D match to TRBD1 (7 bases). The J call may be mistaken, given a closer DNA end match to TRBJ2-7. Germline CDR1 is SGHVS and CDR2 is FNYEAQ. The CDR3 extends over 15 amino acids. The CDR3 DNA follows: TGTGCCAGCAGCTTAGAGGCAGGGGGGTTCTACGAGCAGTACTTC. Amino acid sequence: CASSLEAGGFYEQYF.

V usage is TRBV5-1 and J usage is TRBJ2-1; a weak D match, TRBD1 (5 bases). Between the trimmed V and J ends, which lost 8 bases and 1 base, there was a span of 19 bases. The CDR3 runs to 16 residues. Germline assignment: CDR1 SGHRS and CDR2 YFSETQ. The chain's CDR3 is CASRVITGTSYNEQFF. DNA for the CDR3: TGCGCCAGTCGGGTTATTACAGGAACTTCCTACAATGAGCAGTTCTTC. The full variable domain, rest sourced from reference TRBV5-1 and TRBJ2-1, is KAGVTQTPRYLIKTRGQQVTLSCSPISGHRSVSWYQQTPGQGLQFLFEYFSETQRNKGNFPGRFSGRQFSNSRSEMNVSTLELGDSALYLCASRVITGTSYNEQFFGPGTRLTVL.

This clone was seen a few times. The CDR3 protein is CASSHTGDQPQHF. DNA for the CDR3: TGTGCCAGCAGTCATACAGGGGATCAGCCCCAGCATTTT. The chain has TRBV7-3 and TRBJ1-5, with 7 bases aligning to TRBD1. This CDR3 spans 13 amino acids. V was clipped by 6 bases and J by 5 bases; unmatched bases: 4. Germline V gene lookup returns CDR1 SGHTA and CDR2 FQGTGA.

The chain employs TRBV5-1 and TRBJ1-1; D is uncertain. Trimming stripped 3 bases from V and 0 bases from J, with 9 bases between. Germline CDR1 reads SGHRS; CDR2 reads YFSETQ. The CDR3 spans 14 residues. DNA for the CDR3: TGCGCCAGCAGCTCGGACGGGATGAACACTGAAGCTTTCTTT. Residues: CASSSDGMNTEAFF.

V gene TRBV7-6 combines with J gene TRBJ1-5; 8 positions match TRBD1. J lost 6 bases, V lost 5 bases, and 9 bases had no gene match. CDR1 and CDR2 (germline): SGHVS, FNYEAQ. This CDR3 comprises 15 residues. CDR3 sequence: CASSHGRGPAQPQHF. In DNA, the CDR3 is TGTGCCAGCAGCCATGGCAGGGGGCCGGCTCAGCCCCAGCATTTT.

This clone was recorded a few times. This chain links TRBV20-1 with TRBJ1-2; no reliable D call. The germline V gene has CDR1 DFQATT and CDR2 SNEGSKA (reference sequence). The V end lost 7 bases, the J end lost 4 bases, and 7 bases lay between the germline ends. The CDR3 runs to 10 residues. The CDR3 reads CSVPVYGYTF. The CDR3 nucleotides read TGCAGTGTCCCCGTCTATGGCTACACCTTC.

The V and J genes are TRBV7-9 and TRBJ1-4; D call uncertain. Germline V gives CDR1 SEHNR, CDR2 FQNEAQ (reference sequence). This CDR3 spans 16 amino acids. Trimming stripped 1 base from V and 0 bases from J, with 9 bases between. This CDR3 is CASSLGQTATNEKLFF. DNA of the CDR3: TGTGCCAGCAGCTTAGGTCAGACTGCAACTAATGAAAAACTGTTTTTT.

The V call is TRBV12-5, the J call TRBJ2-5; a weak D match, TRBD1 (6 bases). This CDR3 has 15 residues. The germline V gene has CDR1 LGHNT and CDR2 FRNRAP. Trimming pared 3 bases from V and 5 bases from J, leaving 16 bases between. In DNA, the CDR3 is TGTGCTAGTGGTTTACCCATGGGGGCTAGGGAGACCCAGTACTTC. This translates into CASGLPMGARETQYF.

This chain links TRBV5-1 with TRBJ2-7; D is undetermined. The V and J ends lost 0 bases and 1 base respectively, with 11 bases between them. The CDR3 has 15 amino acids. Looked up from germline, CDR1 is SGHRS and CDR2 is YFSETQ. The CDR3 DNA sequence: TGCGCCAGCAGCTTGGGGTTGGTCACTTCCTACGAGCAGTACTTC. It codes for CASSLGLVTSYEQYF.

This clone has just one count. J is TRBJ2-5 and V is TRBV6-6; perhaps TRBD1 as D (6 bases). The CDR3 is 16 residues long. V was trimmed by 0 bases and J by 4 bases, leaving 15 bases between them. CDR1 and CDR2 from the germline V gene are MNHNY and SVGAGI (reference sequence). As DNA, the CDR3 is TGTGCCAGCAGTTACTCGATGGGGGCGAGCCGAGAGACCCAGTACTTC. Translating it yields CASSYSMGASRETQYF.

This clone was counted a few times. This specimen includes other DNA sequences encoding the same CDR3. The J gene is TRBJ1-1, the V gene TRBV18; possible D gene TRBD1, 5 bases. The CDR3 consists of 13 residues. The ends were cut back, 4 bases at V and 1 base at J, with 7 bases in the middle. CDR1 KGHSH and CDR2 LQKENI come from the germline V gene. The CDR3 protein is CASSQTGNTEAFF. DNA of the CDR3: TGTGCCAGCTCACAAACAGGGAACACTGAAGCTTTCTTT.

The genes are TRBV6-1 and TRBJ2-7; 11 positions match TRBD2. This CDR3 comprises 16 residues. With 2 bases clipped from V and 8 bases from J, the junction kept 11 bases outside the gene matches. Germline assignment: CDR1 MNHNS and CDR2 SASEGT. CDR3 loop: CASSERGTSGPLQQYF. CDR3 coding DNA: TGTGCCAGCAGTGAAAGGGGGACTAGCGGCCCTCTCCAGCAGTACTTC.

V and J are TRBV30 and TRBJ2-7; 13 nucleotides match TRBD2. In germline, CDR1 is GTSNPN, CDR2 SVGIG (reference sequence). This CDR3 is 14 amino acids long. The V gene end was trimmed by 3 bases and the J gene end by 2 bases; junction bases not matched to a gene: 1. CDR3 in DNA: TGTGCCTGGAGGGGACTAGCGGGAACCTACGAGCAGTACTTC. Protein product: CAWRGLAGTYEQYF.

This clone was detected a few times. V usage is TRBV30 and J usage is TRBJ2-5, with D possibly TRBD2 on 5 matching bases. The CDR3 consists of 13 residues. Looked up from germline, CDR1 is GTSNPN and CDR2 is SVGIG (reference sequence). V lost 8 bases and J lost 4, with 17 bases in between. Here the CDR3 DNA reads TGTGCCCTGGCAGAGGGATGGGCAGAGACCCAGTACTTC. It translates to CALAEGWAETQYF.

The chain couples TRBV5-1 to TRBJ2-7; 11 bases map to TRBD1. After removal of 4 bases from V and 3 bases from J, the junction contained 6 bases not matched to a gene. The CDR3 loop spans 15 amino acids. Germline lookup yields CDR1 SGHRS and CDR2 YFSETQ. Here the CDR3 reads CASSTPGTGGYEQYF. The CDR3 bases are TGCGCCAGCAGCACGCCCGGGACAGGGGGCTACGAGCAGTACTTC.

Only one count was recorded for this clone. The J gene is TRBJ2-2, the V gene TRBV7-3, with TRBD1 identical over 7 bases. Per germline, CDR1 SGHTA and CDR2 FQGTGA. CDR3 length equals 16 residues. V shed 2 bases, J shed 4 bases, and the junction held 7 bases outside the gene matches. As DNA, the CDR3 is TGTGCCAGCAGCTTAGCGTCAGGGGGTAGCACCGGGGAGCTGTTTTTT. Translating gives CASSLASGGSTGELFF.